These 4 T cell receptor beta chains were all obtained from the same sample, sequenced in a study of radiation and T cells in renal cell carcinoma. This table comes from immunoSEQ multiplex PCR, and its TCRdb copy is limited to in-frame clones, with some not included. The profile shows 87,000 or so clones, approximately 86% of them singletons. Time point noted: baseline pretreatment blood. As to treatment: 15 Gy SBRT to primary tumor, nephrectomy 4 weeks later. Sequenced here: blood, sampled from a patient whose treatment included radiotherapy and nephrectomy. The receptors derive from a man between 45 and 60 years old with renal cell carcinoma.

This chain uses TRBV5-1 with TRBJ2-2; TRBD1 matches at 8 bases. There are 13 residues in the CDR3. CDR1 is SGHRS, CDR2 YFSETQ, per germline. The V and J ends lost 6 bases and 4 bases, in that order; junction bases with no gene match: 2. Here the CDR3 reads CASTTGGTGELFF. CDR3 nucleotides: TGCGCCAGCACCACAGGGGGCACCGGGGAGCTGTTTTTT.

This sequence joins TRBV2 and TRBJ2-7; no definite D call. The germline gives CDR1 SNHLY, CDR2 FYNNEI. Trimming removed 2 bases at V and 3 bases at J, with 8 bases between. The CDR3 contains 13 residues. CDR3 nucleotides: TGTGCCAGCAGTGAATTTCCCGGCTACGAGCAGTACTTC. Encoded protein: CASSEFPGYEQYF.

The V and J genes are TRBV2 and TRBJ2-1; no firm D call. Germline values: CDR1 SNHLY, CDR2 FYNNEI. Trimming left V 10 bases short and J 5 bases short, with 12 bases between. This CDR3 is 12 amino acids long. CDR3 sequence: CATFALNNEQFF. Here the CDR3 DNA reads TGTGCCACCTTCGCCCTAAACAATGAGCAGTTCTTC.

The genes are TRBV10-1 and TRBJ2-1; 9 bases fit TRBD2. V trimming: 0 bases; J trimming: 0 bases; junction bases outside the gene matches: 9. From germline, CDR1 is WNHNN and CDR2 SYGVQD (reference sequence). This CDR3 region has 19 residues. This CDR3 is CASSESRGLARSSYNEQFF. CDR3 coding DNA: TGCGCCAGCAGTGAGTCGAGGGGACTAGCCAGGAGCTCCTACAATGAGCAGTTCTTC.